The 24 T cell receptor beta chains presented below share a single source sample, sequenced in a study of T cell responses to AZD1222 COVID-19 vaccine. Generated by immunoSEQ multiplex PCR, the TCRdb table keeps only in-frame clones and is missing some. The sample includes some 130,000 clones, approximately 90% seen only once; the top ten take 0.9% to 1.2%. Sequenced here: peripheral blood, sampled 28 days after the second AZD1222 dose. Receptors were obtained from an adult who received the AZD1222 COVID-19 vaccine.

V is TRBV6-6 and J is TRBJ1-5; maybe TRBD1 (6 bases). Trimming stripped 4 bases from V and 0 bases from J, with 13 bases between. The germline V gene encodes CDR1 MNHNY and CDR2 SVGAGI (reference sequence). The CDR3 consists of 16 residues. CDR3 bases: TGTGCCAGCAGTTTAAACAGGGTGAATAGCAATCAGCCCCAGCATTTT. Protein product: CASSLNRVNSNQPQHF.

J is TRBJ2-3 and V is TRBV14; no definite D call. CDR3 length: 14 amino acids. Trimming took off 4 bases at V and 2 bases at J, with 10 bases between the two ends. CDR1 SGHDN and CDR2 FVKESK come from the germline V gene. The CDR3 DNA follows: TGTGCCAGCAGCCTTCGGACCCACACAGATACGCAGTATTTT. Its translation: CASSLRTHTDTQYF.

This clone showed up just once. The chain couples TRBV28 to TRBJ1-4; 9 bases fit TRBD1. Germline CDR1 MDHEN, CDR2 SYDVKM. This CDR3 is built from 16 residues. The trim removed 2 bases at V and 7 bases at J, leaving 8 bases unmatched. The CDR3 DNA follows: TGTGCCAGCAGTTTAACAGGGGGCTTCGGGAGTGAAAAACTGTTTTTT. Translated: CASSLTGGFGSEKLFF.

The genes are TRBV18 and TRBJ2-7; TRBD2 agrees at 8 bases. The junction had 6 bases not matched to a gene; V was cut back by 2 bases and J by 3 bases. The germline V gene has CDR1 KGHSH and CDR2 LQKENI. This CDR3 is built from 15 residues. The CDR3 DNA is TGTGCCAGCTCACCATCCGACAGCGGGGGCTACGAGCAGTACTTC. Residues: CASSPSDSGGYEQYF. Full variable domain (outside the CDR3, taken from reference TRBV18 and TRBJ2-7): NAGVMQNPRHLVRRRGQEARLRCSPMKGHSHVYWYRQLPEEGLKFMVYLQKENIIDESGMPKERFSAEFPKEGPSILRIQQVVRGDSAAYFCASSPSDSGGYEQYFGPGTRLTVT.

The genes are TRBV10-3 and TRBJ1-2; the D gene is possibly TRBD1 (6 bases). The germline CDR1 and CDR2 sequences are ENHRY and SYGVKD. The CDR3 is 16 amino acids. Trimming took 2 bases from V and 4 from J, leaving 17 bases between them. CDR3 amino acids: CAISEHPGGGGYGYTF. CDR3 nucleotides: TGTGCCATCAGTGAGCATCCTGGAGGGGGGGGCTATGGCTACACCTTC.

The chain couples TRBV21-1 to TRBJ1-5. TRBV21-1 is recorded as a pseudogene. CDR3 length: 16 residues. The CDR3 loop reads CASSREGRGLGQPQHF. As DNA, the CDR3 is TGTGCCAGCAGCAGGGAGGGACGGGGCTTAGGTCAGCCCCAGCATTTT.

The chain combines TRBV7-8 with TRBJ2-7; 8 bases fit TRBD1. The J segment lost 4 bases and the V segment lost 2 bases, leaving 4 bases of the junction unmatched. The CDR3 totals 14 residues. CDR1 and CDR2 from the germline V gene are SGHVS and FQNEAQ. CDR3 loop: CASSLYRGMYEQYF. The CDR3 DNA follows: TGTGCCAGCAGCTTATACAGGGGGATGTACGAGCAGTACTTC. Variable domain in full (rest from reference TRBV7-8 and TRBJ2-7): GAGVSQSPRYKVAKRGQDVALRCDPISGHVSLFWYQQALGQGPEFLTYFQNEAQLDKSGLPSDRFFAERPEGSVSTLKIQRTQQEDSAVYLCASSLYRGMYEQYFGPGTRLTVT.

The rearrangement joins TRBV30 to TRBJ1-5, with D maybe TRBD1 (5 bases). The germline V gene encodes CDR1 GTSNPN and CDR2 SVGIG (reference sequence). Trimming took off 6 bases at V and 0 bases at J, with 12 bases between the two ends. The CDR3 contains 14 residues. For the CDR3, the DNA is TGTGCCTGTACCGGGGGTACTAGCAATCAGCCCCAGCATTTT. Translated, it gives CACTGGTSNQPQHF. The whole variable domain, filled in from reference TRBV30 and TRBJ1-5, reads SQTIHQWPATLVQPVGSPLSLECTVEGTSNPNLYWYRQAAGRGLQLLFYSVGIGQISSEVPQNLSASRPQDRQFILSSKKLLLSDSGFYLCACTGGTSNQPQHFGDGTRLSIL.

In this sample, this clone turned up once. The chain has TRBV2 and TRBJ2-4, with D uncertain. V lost 2 bases, J lost 0 bases, and 8 bases lay in between. CDR1 SNHLY and CDR2 FYNNEI come from the germline V gene. The CDR3 totals 15 residues. The CDR3 reads CASSESQLAKNIQYF. In DNA, the CDR3 is TGTGCCAGCAGTGAAAGCCAATTAGCCAAAAACATTCAGTACTTC.

This clone came up a few times. CDR3 residues: CASTSGTSGRAGQFF. DNA for the CDR3: TGTGCCAGCACCTCCGGGACTAGCGGGAGGGCCGGGCAGTTCTTC. This sequence joins TRBV27 and TRBJ2-1; 16 bases line up with TRBD2. V dropped 7 bases and J dropped 12; count of bases not matched to a gene: 9. The germline V gene encodes CDR1 MNHEY and CDR2 SMNVEV (reference sequence). The length of the CDR3 is 15 residues.

The chain carries TRBV2 and TRBJ2-5; D is unclear. This CDR3 region has 12 residues. CDR1 and CDR2 (germline): SNHLY, FYNNEI. Between the trimmed V and J ends, which lost 4 bases and 4 bases, there was a span of 7 bases. Here the CDR3 reads CASSVVGETQYF. The CDR3 DNA reads as TGTGCCAGCAGTGTTGTTGGAGAGACCCAGTACTTC.

The V and J genes are TRBV6-5 and TRBJ1-6, with a tentative D call TRBD1 (5 bases). Trimming cost V 9 bases and J 7 bases, with 10 bases left between them. Germline CDR1 reads MNHEY; CDR2 reads SVGAGI. The CDR3 extends over 12 amino acids. The CDR3 bases are TGTGCCAGTTGCACAGGAAATTCACCCCTCCACTTT. Protein: CASCTGNSPLHF.

This chain connects TRBV9 to TRBJ2-1; no clear D. Trimming took 3 bases from V and 1 from J, leaving 11 bases between them. The V gene's germline CDR1 is SGDLS and CDR2 YYNGEE. This CDR3 has 15 amino acids. CDR3 sequence (DNA): TGTGCCAGCAGCGAAAGACTTGCGTCCTACAATGAGCAGTTCTTC. Translation: CASSERLASYNEQFF.

This clone was picked up one time. The identical CDR3 is also encoded by other nucleotide sequences in the sample. CDR3 sequence (DNA): TGTGCCAGCAGCTCACAGGGGGCAGATACGCAGTATTTT. It specifies CASSSQGADTQYF. This chain links TRBV5-6 with TRBJ2-3, with 8 bases fitting TRBD1. CDR3 length: 13 residues. From germline, CDR1 is SGHDT and CDR2 YYEEEE. V was pared by 3 bases and J by 4 bases, with 1 base of the junction left unmatched.

This clone was observed a few times. The CDR3 spells CASSVKTSGSGTGELFF. In nucleotides, the CDR3 is TGTGCCAGCAGCGTAAAGACTAGCGGGAGTGGGACCGGGGAGCTGTTTTTT. This chain joins TRBV9 and TRBJ2-2; TRBD2 agrees at 12 bases. V shed 1 base, J shed 5 bases, and the junction held 6 bases outside the gene matches. The CDR3 length is 17 residues. CDR1 SGDLS and CDR2 YYNGEE come from the germline V gene.

The CDR3 DNA is TGTGCCAGCAGCTTAGAGACAGGGTTAGGAGAAAAACTGTTTTTT. Amino acid sequence: CASSLETGLGEKLFF. V usage is TRBV11-2 and J usage is TRBJ1-4, with 7 bases fitting TRBD1. With V trimmed by 0 bases and J by 8 bases, 6 bases remained unmatched. This CDR3 region has 15 residues. Germline loops: CDR1 SGHAT, CDR2 FQNNGV.

The DNA of the CDR3 is TGTGCCAGCAGCCTAACCGGGACTAGTGAGCAGTACTTC. It yields the protein CASSLTGTSEQYF. The V gene is TRBV6-5, the J gene TRBJ2-7; 8 positions agree with TRBD2. This CDR3 is 13 amino acids long. V trimming: 6 bases; J trimming: 7 bases; junction bases outside the gene matches: 8. Germline V gene sequence: CDR1 MNHEY, CDR2 SVGAGI.

The chain employs TRBV24-1 and TRBJ2-3; a weak D match, TRBD1 (5 bases). Trimming stripped 5 bases from V and 4 bases from J, with 9 bases between. The V gene's germline CDR1 is KGHDR and CDR2 SFDVKD. The CDR3 contains 13 residues. The CDR3 here is CATSGRGADTQYF. The CDR3 nucleotides are TGTGCCACCAGTGGTAGGGGCGCAGATACGCAGTATTTT.

This chain connects TRBV15 to TRBJ2-1, with D perhaps TRBD2 (6 bases). The V gene lost 8 bases and the J gene lost 3 bases, with 14 bases spanning the gap. The CDR3 length is 14 residues. Germline CDR1 is LNHNV and CDR2 is YYDKDF (reference sequence). CDR3 in amino acids: CATRGGPGYNEQFF. The CDR3 DNA reads as TGTGCCACCCGTGGAGGGCCAGGCTACAATGAGCAGTTCTTC.

The CDR3 DNA reads as TGTGCCAGCAGCAGGGACAGGGAGGGTCTCCGCGAGCAGTACTTC. Amino acid sequence: CASSRDREGLREQYF. The rearrangement uses TRBV6-5 and TRBJ2-7; 9 bases align to TRBD1. Trimming removed 6 bases from V and 6 bases from J; junction bases left unmatched: 12. The CDR3 is 15 amino acids. CDR1 is MNHEY and CDR2 is SVGAGI in the germline V gene.

The chain is built from TRBV11-2 and TRBJ2-7; D assignment may be TRBD1 or TRBD2 (5 bases each). V dropped 5 bases and J dropped 8 bases, with 16 bases sitting between them. Germline assignment: CDR1 SGHAT and CDR2 FQNNGV. The CDR3 is 13 amino acids. CDR3 coding DNA: TGTGCCAGCAGCCTCGGGGACCATGCGAAGCAGTACTTC. This encodes CASSLGDHAKQYF.

The rearrangement uses TRBV12-3 or TRBV12-4 and TRBJ1-5; 7 nucleotides align to TRBD1. V was pared by 3 bases and J by 5 bases, with 1 base of the junction left unmatched. The CDR3 has 13 amino acids. CDR3 in DNA: TGTGCCAGCAGTTTTAGGGGGCATCAGCCCCAGCATTTT. Its translation is CASSFRGHQPQHF.

The CDR3, as DNA: TGCGCCAGCAGCTTGGCAGCGGGAGCCTTAGGCGGGGAGCTGTTTTTT. Amino acids: CASSLAAGALGGELFF. This rearrangement joins TRBV5-1 to TRBJ2-2, with TRBD2 matching 8 bases. V shed 0 bases, J shed 7 bases, and the junction held 8 bases outside the gene matches. This CDR3 comprises 16 residues. Germline CDR1 reads SGHRS; CDR2 reads YFSETQ.

This chain uses TRBV5-6 with TRBJ2-3, with 12 bases identical to TRBD2. The CDR3 is 16 amino acids. V was clipped by 1 base and J by 5 bases; unmatched bases: 5. Looked up from germline, CDR1 is SGHDT and CDR2 is YYEEEE. This CDR3 reads CASSLSGGLAGDTQYF. DNA for the CDR3: TGTGCCAGCAGCTTGAGTGGGGGACTAGCGGGAGATACGCAGTATTTT.